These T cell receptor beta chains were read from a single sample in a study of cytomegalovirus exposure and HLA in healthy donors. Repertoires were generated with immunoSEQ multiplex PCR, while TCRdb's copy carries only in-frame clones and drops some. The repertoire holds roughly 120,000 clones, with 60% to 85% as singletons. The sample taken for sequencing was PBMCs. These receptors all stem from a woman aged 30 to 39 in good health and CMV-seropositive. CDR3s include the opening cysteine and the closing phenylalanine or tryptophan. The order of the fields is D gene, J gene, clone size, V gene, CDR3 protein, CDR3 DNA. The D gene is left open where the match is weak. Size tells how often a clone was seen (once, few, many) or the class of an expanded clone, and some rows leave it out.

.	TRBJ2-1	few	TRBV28	CASSPERLFNEQFF	TGTGCCAGCAGTCCAGAACGTTTATTCAATGAGCAGTTCTTC
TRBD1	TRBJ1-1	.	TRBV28	CASSLGDRGGTEAFF	TGTGCCAGCAGTTTGGGTGACAGGGGGGGGACTGAAGCTTTCTTT
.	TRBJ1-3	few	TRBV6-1	CASSSGRVGNTIYF	TGTGCCAGCAGTTCGGGCAGGGTAGGAAACACCATATATTTT
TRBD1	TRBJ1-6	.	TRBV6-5	CASSDRGGNSPLHF	TGTGCCAGCAGTGACAGGGGGGGTAATTCACCCCTCCACTTT
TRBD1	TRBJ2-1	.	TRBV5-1	CASNRDSPYNEQFF	TGCGCCAGCAACCGGGACAGCCCCTACAATGAGCAGTTCTTC
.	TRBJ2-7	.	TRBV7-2	CASSLSSYEQYF	TGTGCCAGCAGCCTGAGCTCCTACGAGCAGTACTTC
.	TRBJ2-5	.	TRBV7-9	CASSSPGPGRKETQYF	TGTGCCAGCAGCTCCCCCGGCCCAGGAAGGAAAGAGACCCAGTACTTC
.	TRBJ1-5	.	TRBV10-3	CAISETGTSNQPQHF	TGTGCCATCAGTGAGACAGGGACCTCCAATCAGCCCCAGCATTTT
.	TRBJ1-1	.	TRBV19	CASISANRYTEAFF	TGTGCCAGTATCTCAGCGAATAGGTACACTGAAGCTTTCTTT
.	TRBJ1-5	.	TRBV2	CASSENRYQPQHF	TGTGCCAGCAGTGAGAACAGATATCAGCCCCAGCATTTT
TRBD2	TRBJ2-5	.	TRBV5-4	CASSSRTRQVVETQYF	TGTGCCAGCAGCAGCCGGACTAGACAAGTAGTCGAGACCCAGTACTTC
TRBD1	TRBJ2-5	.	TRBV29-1	CSVATGDEQYF	TGCAGCGTCGCGACAGGGGATGAGCAGTACTTC
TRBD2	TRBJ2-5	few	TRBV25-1	CASSNGGGYVGETQYF	TGTGCCAGCAGTAATGGGGGGGGGTACGTAGGCGAGACCCAGTACTTC
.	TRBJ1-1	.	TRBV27	CASSAKTVGNTEAFF	TGTGCCAGCAGTGCCAAGACTGTTGGGAACACTGAAGCTTTCTTT
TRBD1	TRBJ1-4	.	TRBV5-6	CASSFRGRHEKLFF	TGTGCCAGCAGCTTCAGGGGGCGGCATGAAAAACTGTTTTTT
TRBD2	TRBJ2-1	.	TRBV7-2	CASSLSAGGGAWEQFF	TGTGCCAGCAGCTTATCTGCGGGCGGGGGGGCCTGGGAGCAGTTCTTC
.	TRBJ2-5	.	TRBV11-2	CASSSRDTQETQYF	TGTGCCAGCAGCTCCAGGGACACCCAAGAGACCCAGTACTTC
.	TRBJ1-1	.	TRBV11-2	CASSSTPGKNTEAFF	TGTGCCAGCAGCTCCACCCCAGGAAAGAACACTGAAGCTTTCTTT
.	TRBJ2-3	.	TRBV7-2	CASSPDSLAQYF	TGTGCCAGCAGCCCCGACTCCTTGGCGCAGTATTTT
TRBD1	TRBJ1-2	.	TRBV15	CATSRVGAGQGLDYGYTF	TGTGCCACCAGCAGAGTGGGGGCGGGACAGGGGTTAGACTATGGCTACACCTTC
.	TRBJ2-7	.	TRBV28	CASSLLSGHGFYEQYF	TGTGCCAGCAGTTTACTCTCGGGACACGGATTCTACGAGCAGTACTTC
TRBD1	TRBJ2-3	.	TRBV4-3	CASSPNVGRGQADTQYF	TGCGCCAGCAGCCCCAACGTAGGCAGGGGGCAAGCAGATACGCAGTATTTT
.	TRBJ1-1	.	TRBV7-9	CASSFRSGSMNTEAFF	TGTGCCAGCAGCTTTCGGAGCGGCAGCATGAACACTGAAGCTTTCTTT
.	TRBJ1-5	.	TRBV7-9	CASSFGPDSYSNQPQHF	TGTGCCAGCAGCTTCGGCCCGGACAGCTATAGCAATCAGCCCCAGCATTTT
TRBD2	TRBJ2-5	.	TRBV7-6	CASSLAGKAGGRAQETQYF	TGTGCCAGCAGCTTAGCAGGCAAGGCGGGGGGGCGGGCCCAAGAGACCCAGTACTTC
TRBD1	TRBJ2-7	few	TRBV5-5	CASKPGTGVSYEQYF	TGTGCCAGCAAACCGGGGACAGGGGTCTCCTACGAGCAGTACTTC
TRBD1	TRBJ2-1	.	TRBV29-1	CSERSPGDSSYNEQFF	TGCAGTGAACGATCCCCTGGGGACAGCTCCTACAATGAGCAGTTCTTC
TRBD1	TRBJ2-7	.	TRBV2	CASSGQGVGEQYF	TGTGCCAGCAGTGGACAGGGGGTGGGGGAGCAGTACTTC
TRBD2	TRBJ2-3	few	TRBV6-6	CASSYRLAGGTDTQYF	TGTGCCAGCAGTTATAGACTAGCGGGGGGCACAGATACGCAGTATTTT
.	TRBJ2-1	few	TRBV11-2	CASSLFRYNEQFF	TGTGCCAGCAGCTTATTCAGATACAATGAGCAGTTCTTC
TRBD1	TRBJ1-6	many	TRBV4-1	CASSQGGTGRTSPLHF	TGCGCCAGCAGCCAAGGGGGGACAGGGAGGACTTCACCCCTCCACTTT
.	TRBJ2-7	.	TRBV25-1	CASSRTAGGEQYF	TGTGCCAGCAGTCGAACGGCAGGGGGGGAGCAGTACTTC
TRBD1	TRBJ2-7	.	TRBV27	CASRLTGGYEQYF	TGTGCCAGCAGGCTGACAGGGGGCTACGAGCAGTACTTC
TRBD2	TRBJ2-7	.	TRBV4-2	CASSQGTSGGSNYEQYF	TGTGCCAGCAGCCAAGGGACTAGCGGGGGGTCTAACTACGAGCAGTACTTC
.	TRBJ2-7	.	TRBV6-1	CASSVDRSSYEQYF	TGTGCCAGCAGCGTAGACAGGAGCTCCTACGAGCAGTACTTC
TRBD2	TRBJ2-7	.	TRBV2	CASSRGGGRSYEQYF	TGTGCCAGCAGCCGAGGCGGGGGGCGCTCCTACGAGCAGTACTTC
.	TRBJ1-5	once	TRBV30	CAWSSTGIQPQHF	TGTGCCTGGAGTTCTACAGGGATTCAGCCCCAGCATTTT
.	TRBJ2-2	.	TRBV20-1	CSALTTGELFF	TGCAGTGCTCTAACCACCGGGGAGCTGTTTTTT
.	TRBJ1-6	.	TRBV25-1	CASSDPRQGMDSPLHF	TGTGCCAGCAGTGATCCACGGCAGGGGATGGATTCACCCCTCCACTTT
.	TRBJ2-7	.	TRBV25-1	CASSEYLSGWNEQYF	TGTGCCAGCAGTGAATATCTCTCAGGGTGGAACGAGCAGTACTTC
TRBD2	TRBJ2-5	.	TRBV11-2	CASSYLGGGQETQYF	TGTGCCAGCAGCTACCTCGGGGGGGGCCAAGAGACCCAGTACTTC